This paragraph covers one T cell receptor beta chain sequence. Through a sample-barcoded 5' primer and a J-beta primer mix, a second PCR was run for roughly 6 to 12 cycles. TCRdb itself ran the 5' RACE reads through MiXCR, one entry per CDR3 protein. The sample shows 600,000 to 850,000 distinct CDR3 sequences, around 46% of them seen only once. Germline CDR1 reads MNHEY; CDR2 reads SMNVEV (reference sequence). CDR3 length: 16 residues. The V gene lost 2 bases and the J gene lost 0 bases, with 11 bases spanning the gap. The data were taken from a study of blood T cells in healthy people across ages. The source is a woman aged 55 to 70 in good health. V is TRBV27 and J is TRBJ2-1; D ambiguous. Material: blood. CDR3 DNA: TGTGCCAGCAGTTTAACTCCTACCAGCTCCTACAATGAGCAGTTCTTC. Its translation is CASSLTPTSSYNEQFF.